This TCR beta chain derives from a study of CD8+ T cells in alopecia areata. The treatment: oral pan-JAK inhibitor, 5-10 mg twice daily. Extraction and reverse transcription of RNA yielded cDNA as the sequencing template. The method was immunoSEQ multiplex PCR; TCRdb's version includes in-frame clones alone and lacks a portion of them. The data show about 120,000 clones, roughly three fifths seen once. CDR1 and CDR2 (germline): ENHRY, SYGVKD. This CDR3 has 14 residues. Trimming took off 4 bases at V and 1 base at J, with 10 bases between the two ends. This specimen consisted of CD4+ T cells sorted from blood, obtained at week 24, from a patient treated with tofacitinib. This TCR was sampled from a human donor with alopecia areata. The chain uses TRBV10-3 and TRBJ1-1; D not resolved. The CDR3 here is CAISAGLKNTEAFF. The CDR3 bases are TGTGCCATCAGTGCTGGGCTGAAGAACACTGAAGCTTTCTTT.